The rows below give T cell receptor beta chains drawn from one sample of a study of blood T cell repertoires in COVID-19. Only in-frame clones appear in the TCRdb table, and some are missing; sequencing was by immunoSEQ multiplex PCR. The data contain roughly 24,000 clones, about 77% of them singletons. Sequenced sample: peripheral blood. The receptor source for this set is a man older than 75 with active or convalescent COVID-19. CDR3s include the opening cysteine and the closing phenylalanine or tryptophan. The D gene is left open where the match is weak. Some rows mark clone size as missing; the rest say once, few, many or name a class of expanded clone.

CDR3 length | J gene | V gene | clone size | D gene | CDR3 DNA | CDR3 protein
15 | TRBJ1-5 | TRBV3-1/TRBV3-2 | few | . | TGTGCCAGCAGCCAAGATAGAACGGGGAACCAGCCCCAGCATTTT | CASSQDRTGNQPQHF
17 | TRBJ2-1 | TRBV28 | . | TRBD2 | TGTGCCAGCAGTTCCCCGACAGATTCTAGCGGGAGGGCCATGGCGTTCTTC | CASSSPTDSSGRAMAFF
15 | TRBJ2-1 | TRBV19 | . | TRBD2 | TGTGCCAGTAGGCTCGGGGGGGGCTCCTACAATGAGCAGTTCTTC | CASRLGGGSYNEQFF
14 | TRBJ2-7 | TRBV7-8 | . | . | TGTGCCAGCAGCCCAAGAGGACTAAGCAACGAGCAGTACTTC | CASSPRGLSNEQYF
13 | TRBJ2-7 | TRBV6-5 | . | . | TGTGCCAGCAGACCCGCTGGCACGGGCGAGCAGTACTTC | CASRPAGTGEQYF
18 | TRBJ1-6 | TRBV5-1 | . | TRBD1 | TGCGCCAGCAGCCTTTCCCCCTTGACAGGGGGGTCTAATTCACCCCTCCACTTT | CASSLSPLTGGSNSPLHF
15 | TRBJ1-5 | TRBV28 | . | . | TGTGCCAGCAGCCCCCGACTTAGAGGTGGTCAGCCCCAGCATTTT | CASSPRLRGGQPQHF
12 | TRBJ2-7 | TRBV10-3 | few | . | TGTGCCATCAGTGGGACTCGGGCGGGCCCGTACTTC | CAISGTRAGPYF
14 | TRBJ2-3 | TRBV6-5 | . | TRBD1 | TGTGCCAGCAGCGACAGGGGGCTAGGGGATACGCAGTATTTT | CASSDRGLGDTQYF
15 | TRBJ2-5 | TRBV6-4 | . | TRBD2 | TGTGCCAGCAACTACGGACTAGCGGAAAAAGAGACCCAGTACTTC | CASNYGLAEKETQYF
14 | TRBJ2-7 | TRBV7-2 | . | TRBD2 | TGTGCCAGCAGCGCTGGGACTAGCGCGGTCGAGCAGTACTTC | CASSAGTSAVEQYF
15 | TRBJ2-2 | TRBV2 | . | TRBD1 | TGTGCCAGCGGGACAGGGGGCCGAATCACCGGGGAGCTGTTTTTT | CASGTGGRITGELFF
15 | TRBJ1-1 | TRBV18 | . | TRBD1 | TGTGCCAGCTCAGCCTACCGACAGGGCTACACTGAAGCTTTCTTT | CASSAYRQGYTEAFF
15 | TRBJ2-1 | TRBV11-2 | . | TRBD1 | TGTGCCAGCAGTCCCTTGGCGGACAGGGCCAATGAGCAGTTCTTC | CASSPLADRANEQFF
12 | TRBJ2-7 | TRBV28 | . | . | TGTGCCAGCAGTCTGGGAGGATACGAGCAGTACTTC | CASSLGGYEQYF
16 | TRBJ2-6 | TRBV7-2 | once | . | TGTGCCAGCAGCTTAGCAAGGGGGACTGGGGCCAACGTCCTGACTTTC | CASSLARGTGANVLTF
15 | TRBJ2-1 | TRBV6-4 | few | . | TGTGCCAGCAGTGCGAGCGATAGGCTGTACAATGAGCAGTTCTTC | CASSASDRLYNEQFF
14 | TRBJ1-5 | TRBV5-6 | . | . | TGTGCCAGCAGCAATTGGGGGGGCAATCAGCCCCAGCATTTT | CASSNWGGNQPQHF
17 | TRBJ2-5 | TRBV6-2/TRBV6-3 | . | TRBD2 | TGTGCCAGCAGTTCCATGGATGGCGGGAGTCATCAAGAGACCCAGTACTTC | CASSSMDGGSHQETQYF
15 | TRBJ1-2 | TRBV21-1 | few | . | TGTGCCAGCAGCTCATTGGACAGGTTGTACTATGGCTACACCTTC | CASSSLDRLYYGYTF
16 | TRBJ2-2 | TRBV28 | . | TRBD2 | TGTGCCAGCCGGTCGGGACTAGCGGGTATCACCGGGGAGCTGTTTTTT | CASRSGLAGITGELFF
16 | TRBJ1-2 | TRBV19 | . | . | TGTGCCAGTAGTCCGGGAACTCAGAGGGCTAACTATGGCTACACCTTC | CASSPGTQRANYGYTF
12 | TRBJ2-7 | TRBV7-9 | . | . | TGTGCCAGCAGCTTAGGAGCCTACGAGCAGTACTTC | CASSLGAYEQYF
11 | TRBJ2-6 | TRBV21-1 | . | . | TGTGCCAGCAGCAAAGACTACGTCCTGACTTTC | CASSKDYVLTF
15 | TRBJ2-5 | TRBV14 | . | . | TGTGCCAGCAGCCGCGTCGCCTCAAAAAGAGAGACCCAGTACTTC | CASSRVASKRETQYF
18 | TRBJ1-3 | TRBV12-5 | . | TRBD1 | TGTGCTAGTGGCCTGTTGTTAGGAGGGGACAGGGGTGGAAACACCATATATTTT | CASGLLLGGDRGGNTIYF
11 | TRBJ1-1 | TRBV20-1 | . | TRBD1 | TGCAGTGCTTTGACAGGGACTGAAGCTTTCTTT | CSALTGTEAFF
13 | TRBJ1-5 | TRBV2 | . | . | TGTGCCAGCATGGGGGACAACAATCAGCCCCAGCATTTT | CASMGDNNQPQHF
15 | TRBJ1-4 | TRBV6-2/TRBV6-3 | few | TRBD1 | TGTGCCAGCAGTTCGTCCGGGACAGGGAATGAAAAACTGTTTTTT | CASSSSGTGNEKLFF
16 | TRBJ1-2 | TRBV4-1 | . | TRBD1 | TGCGCCAGCAGCCAAGAACCGGGACAGGATAGCTATGGCTACACCTTC | CASSQEPGQDSYGYTF
11 | TRBJ2-1 | TRBV29-1 | . | . | TGCAGCCTGGTAGCGGCCAATGAGCAGTTCTTC | CSLVAANEQFF
15 | TRBJ2-1 | TRBV19 | . | TRBD2 | TGTGCCAGTAGTAAACGAGCTGGGGGGGGCAATGAGCAGTTCTTC | CASSKRAGGGNEQFF
15 | TRBJ1-1 | TRBV6-2/TRBV6-3 | . | . | TGTGCCAGCAGCCTCAACAGGGTTGGAGTTACTGAAGCTTTCTTT | CASSLNRVGVTEAFF
12 | TRBJ1-2 | TRBV9 | . | . | TGTGCCAGCAGAACAGGGAACTATGGCTACACCTTC | CASRTGNYGYTF
15 | TRBJ1-3 | TRBV6-5 | once | TRBD1 | TGTGCCAGCACCAGAGACAGGGGTACTGGAAACACCATATATTTT | CASTRDRGTGNTIYF
13 | TRBJ2-7 | TRBV6-4 | . | . | TGTGCCAGTGTTACACCAGGGCGGAACGAGCAGTACTTC | CASVTPGRNEQYF
14 | TRBJ2-3 | TRBV11-3 | . | . | TGTGCCAGCAGCTTAACTTCGAGCACAGATACGCAGTATTTT | CASSLTSSTDTQYF
14 | TRBJ1-2 | TRBV2 | few | TRBD1 | TGTGCCAGCAGCAGGACAGGGGGGTCAGATGGCTACACCTTC | CASSRTGGSDGYTF
17 | TRBJ2-2 | TRBV11-2 | . | TRBD2 | TGTGCCAGCAGCAATAATCCAGCGGGGTCGAACACCGGGGAGCTGTTTTTT | CASSNNPAGSNTGELFF
14 | TRBJ1-2 | TRBV4-1 | . | . | TGCGCCAGCAGCCAAATTCTGGGCAGCTATGGCTACACCTTC | CASSQILGSYGYTF
14 | TRBJ2-3 | TRBV29-1 | . | TRBD1 | TGCAGCGGGGGACAGACCTTTAGCACAGATACGCAGTATTTT | CSGGQTFSTDTQYF
16 | TRBJ2-3 | TRBV4-2 | . | TRBD2 | TGTGCCAGCAGCCAAGATAGCGGGGGGCTCCGGGATACGCAGTATTTT | CASSQDSGGLRDTQYF
14 | TRBJ2-1 | TRBV28 | . | . | TGTGCCAGCAGCAGATCCATGGCTAGAGTCCCCCAGTTCTTC | CASSRSMARVPQFF
15 | TRBJ1-3 | TRBV28 | . | . | TGTGCCAGCAGCCCCATCGGTGGCTCTGGAAACACCATATATTTT | CASSPIGGSGNTIYF
15 | TRBJ1-2 | TRBV6-2/TRBV6-3 | . | TRBD1 | TGTGCCAGCAGCCCGAGACCGGGACAGCTCTATGGCTACACCTTC | CASSPRPGQLYGYTF
15 | TRBJ1-2 | TRBV9 | . | . | TGTGCCAGCAGCGCCGGACGTGAGGGAGGCTATGGCTACACCTTC | CASSAGREGGYGYTF
14 | TRBJ1-2 | TRBV10-3 | few | . | TGTGCCATCAGTGAGTCTTCAGGGGTGGGCGGCTACACCTTC | CAISESSGVGGYTF
12 | TRBJ1-2 | TRBV19 | once | . | TGTGCCAGTAGTATCTTTGAGAGTGGCTACACCTTC | CASSIFESGYTF
15 | TRBJ1-1 | TRBV12-5 | . | . | TGTGCTAGTGGTTTGAGGGACACGTCGAACACTGAAGCTTTCTTT | CASGLRDTSNTEAFF
15 | TRBJ2-3 | TRBV5-7 | . | TRBD2 | TGTGCCAGCAGCTCCAGACTAGCGGACTCCATAACGCAGTATTTT | CASSSRLADSITQYF
14 | TRBJ1-1 | TRBV27 | few | . | TGTGCCAGCAGTTTTGGCAGGGGGAACACTGAAGCTTTCTTT | CASSFGRGNTEAFF
16 | TRBJ1-1 | TRBV4-3 | . | . | TGCGCCAGCAGCCAAGATGGTGGTTTGGCGGACACTGAAGCTTTCTTT | CASSQDGGLADTEAFF
12 | TRBJ2-7 | TRBV6-5 | . | TRBD1 | TGTGCCAGCAGTACGACAGGGGTCGAGCAGTACTTC | CASSTTGVEQYF
14 | TRBJ1-1 | TRBV18 | . | TRBD1 | TGTGCCAGCTCAGACAGGGGAGGGAACACTGAAGCTTTCTTT | CASSDRGGNTEAFF
13 | TRBJ1-1 | TRBV5-5 | few | TRBD1 | TGTGCCAGCAGCTTGGAGACAGGGCCTGAAGCTTTCTTT | CASSLETGPEAFF
13 | TRBJ2-3 | TRBV10-3 | . | . | TGTGCCATCAGTGGAGGGGAGGCAGATACGCAGTATTTT | CAISGGEADTQYF
13 | TRBJ2-3 | TRBV12-3/TRBV12-4 | few | . | TGTGCCAGCACCAAGACAGCGACAGATACGCAGTATTTT | CASTKTATDTQYF
17 | TRBJ1-5 | TRBV19 | . | TRBD1 | TGTGCCAGCTCACTCTCAAACAGGGGAGGCAGCAATCAGCCCCAGCATTTT | CASSLSNRGGSNQPQHF
15 | TRBJ2-3 | TRBV5-4 | once | TRBD2 | TGTGCCGCCACTAGCGCGGGGTCTCAAACAGATACGCAGTATTTT | CAATSAGSQTDTQYF
15 | TRBJ2-3 | TRBV27 | medium-sized | TRBD2 | TGTGCCAGCAGTTTGTCCGGGAGGTGGACAGATACGCAGTATTTT | CASSLSGRWTDTQYF